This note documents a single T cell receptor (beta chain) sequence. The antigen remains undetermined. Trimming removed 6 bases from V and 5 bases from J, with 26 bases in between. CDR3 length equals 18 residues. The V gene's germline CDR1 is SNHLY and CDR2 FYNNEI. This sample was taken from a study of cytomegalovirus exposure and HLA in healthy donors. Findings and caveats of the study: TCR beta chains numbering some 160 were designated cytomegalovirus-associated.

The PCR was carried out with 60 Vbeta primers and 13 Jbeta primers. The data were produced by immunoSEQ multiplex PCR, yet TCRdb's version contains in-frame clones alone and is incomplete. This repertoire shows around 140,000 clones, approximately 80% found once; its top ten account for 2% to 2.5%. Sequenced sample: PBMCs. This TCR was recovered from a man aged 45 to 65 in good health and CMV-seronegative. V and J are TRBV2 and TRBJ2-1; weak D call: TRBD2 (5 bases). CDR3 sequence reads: CASRGFERTSGGHNEQFF. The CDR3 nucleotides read TGTGCCAGCAGGGGTTTCGAGCGGACCTCGGGTGGGCACAATGAGCAGTTCTTC.